This T cell receptor beta chain was retrieved from a study of blood T cell repertoires in COVID-19. TCRdb's copy holds only in-frame clones and misses some; the assay was immunoSEQ multiplex PCR. The sample yields more than 200,000 clones, roughly 90% seen once. This clonotype originated in a woman in her twenties or thirties who had recovered from COVID-19. Input material: PBMCs or T cells enriched from blood (not recorded which).

In DNA form, the CDR3 reads TGTGCCTGGAGTCTGACTAGCGGGAGGGCCAGTGAGCAGTTCTTC. Its translation is CAWSLTSGRASEQFF. This chain connects TRBV30 to TRBJ2-1; 14 nucleotides match TRBD2. After removal of 2 bases from V and 9 bases from J, the junction contained 6 bases not matched to a gene. Germline V gene data show CDR1 as GTSNPN and CDR2 as SVGIG (reference sequence). CDR3 size: 15 residues.